This note documents a single T cell receptor beta chain sequence. This specimen comes from a study of blood T cell repertoires in COVID-19. Study-level background: T cells, B-cell-depleted T cells, or PBMCs provided the cDNA or gDNA that served as material.

In assigning cohorts, the study relied on participant-reported clinical history. The CDR3 is 11 amino acids. Trimming took 5 bases from V and 11 from J, leaving 12 bases between them. Germline CDR1 SGHVS, CDR2 FNYEAQ. Clones were read by immunoSEQ multiplex PCR, and TCRdb kept only the in-frame ones, dropping some. Among some 230,000 clones listed, approximately 84% were seen once. What was sequenced was PBMCs or T cells enriched from blood (not recorded which). The TCR comes from a man in his forties who had recovered from COVID-19. V is TRBV7-6 and J is TRBJ1-1; D perhaps matches TRBD1 (5 bases). CDR3 DNA: TGTGCCAGCAGCCGCGGGACCGGGGCTTTCTTT. It codes for CASSRGTGAFF.